Shown below are 10 T cell receptor beta chains from a single sample sequenced in a study of blood T cell repertoires in COVID-19. The table came from immunoSEQ multiplex PCR; TCRdb's copy has only in-frame clones and leaves some out. Found here are 190,000 or so clones, about 77% of them singletons; the top ten hold 2.5% to 3.5%. The sequenced material came from peripheral blood. The receptors stem from an elderly woman with active or convalescent COVID-19.

About this clone: The junction shows a germline mismatch at one end, possibly a read error. The V gene is TRBV20-1, the J gene TRBJ1-1, with TRBD1 as a possible D gene (5 bases). The CDR3 has 8 residues. Germline-derived CDR1 and CDR2 are DFQATT and SNEGSKA (reference sequence). The CDR3 reads CSAVQQAF. The CDR3 DNA sequence: TGCAGTGCAGTACAACAGGCATTT.

V is TRBV6-5 and J is TRBJ1-3; D is undetermined. Looked up from germline, CDR1 is MNHEY and CDR2 is SVGAGI. Trimming took 8 bases from V and 0 from J, leaving 8 bases between them. This CDR3 region has 13 residues. This CDR3 is CASAFSSGNTIYF. CDR3 DNA: TGTGCCAGCGCGTTTTCCTCTGGAAACACCATATATTTT.

The chain uses TRBV19 and TRBJ2-1; 7 nucleotides line up with TRBD1. Unmatched junction bases numbered 23, after V lost 8 bases and J lost 10 bases. Germline-derived CDR1 and CDR2 are LNHDA and SQIVND (reference sequence). This CDR3 region has 17 residues. The CDR3 DNA follows: TGTGCCAGTTCTCTTCCTCGTTACAGGGGAAAGGTAGGGGAGCAGTTCTTC. Residues: CASSLPRYRGKVGEQFF.

This clone was counted between two and nine times. CDR3 DNA sequence: TGCGCCAGCAGAGACAGGGGTAATTCACCCCTCCACTTT. Translated, it gives CASRDRGNSPLHF. The V gene is TRBV10-2, the J gene TRBJ1-6; 8 bases are a match to TRBD1. In germline, CDR1 is WSHSY, CDR2 SAAADI. V lost 6 bases and J lost 6; bases outside the gene matches: 1. This CDR3 contains 13 residues.

V usage is TRBV5-1 and J usage is TRBJ2-7, with 10 bases that match TRBD1. The germline gives CDR1 SGHRS, CDR2 YFSETQ. The CDR3 runs 15 residues. Trimming took 5 bases from V and 4 from J; bases not matched to a gene: 9. CDR3 bases: TGCGCCAGCAGAACCGGGACAGGGGAGGAGTACGAGCAGTACTTC. It yields the protein CASRTGTGEEYEQYF.

This sequence joins TRBV5-6 and TRBJ1-2, with unresolved D. V lost 0 bases to trimming and J lost 0 bases, with 6 bases between them. This CDR3 is 14 amino acids long. Germline CDR1 reads SGHDT; CDR2 reads YYEEEE. In DNA, the CDR3 is TGTGCCAGCAGCTTGGGCGGAACTAACTATGGCTACACCTTC. Its protein product is CASSLGGTNYGYTF.

The chain combines TRBV3-1 (or the pseudogene TRBV3-2) with TRBJ2-7, with D possibly being TRBD1 (6 bases). The CDR3 is 15 residues long. Germline V gene data show CDR1 as LGHDT and CDR2 as YNNKEL (reference sequence). V lost 4 bases and J 7 bases, leaving 20 bases between the germline ends. CDR3 sequence: CASSRETGSLGEQYF. CDR3 DNA: TGTGCCAGCAGCCGAGAAACAGGGTCTCTTGGGGAGCAGTACTTC.

The chain uses TRBV29-1 and TRBJ1-1; D uncertain. Trimming removed 3 bases at V and 6 bases at J, with 11 bases between. This CDR3 is 12 amino acids long. Germline V gene lookup returns CDR1 SQVTM and CDR2 ANQGSEA. The CDR3 DNA reads TGCAGCGTTGAGGGCGGGAGCGCTGAAGCTTTCTTT. Translation gives CSVEGGSAEAFF.

This clone showed up just a few times. Here the CDR3 DNA reads TGTGCCAGCAGTCAACTCAAAAGGGGGTCTAACTATGGCTACACCTTC. Translated, it gives CASSQLKRGSNYGYTF. The chain joins TRBV6-6 to TRBJ1-2, with a weak D call TRBD1 (6 bases). The CDR3 extends over 16 amino acids. The germline gives CDR1 MNHNY, CDR2 SVGAGI (reference sequence). V lost 5 bases and J 0 bases, leaving 16 bases between the germline ends.

J is TRBJ1-1 and V is TRBV19, with D possibly TRBD1 on 6 matching bases. This CDR3 contains 14 residues. Germline V gene data show CDR1 as LNHDA and CDR2 as SQIVND (reference sequence). V gave up 1 base and J gave up 2 bases, with 8 bases separating them. CDR3 loop: CASSIGDINTEAFF. The CDR3 coding sequence is TGTGCCAGTAGTATAGGGGACATAAACACTGAAGCTTTCTTT.